This entry lists 22 T cell receptor beta chains sequenced from one sample in a study of blood T cells in healthy people across ages. Primers used in a second PCR of about 6 to 11 cycles were a sample-barcoded 5' primer and a J-beta primer mix. From the 5' RACE reads, TCRdb called clonotypes with MiXCR, one entry per CDR3 protein. The sample consists of approximately 800,000 distinct CDR3 sequences, 58% of them appearing once. Specimen: blood. These receptors were taken from a man between 25 and 39 years old in good health.

The rearrangement uses TRBV5-1 and TRBJ2-6; no clear D gene. Looked up from germline, CDR1 is SGHRS and CDR2 is YFSETQ. V was trimmed by 5 bases and J by 2 bases, leaving 11 bases between them. CDR3 length: 15 amino acids. Written as DNA, the CDR3 is TGCGCCAGCAGTCTGGTGGCAGCTGGGGCCAACGTCCTGACTTTC. Encoded protein: CASSLVAAGANVLTF.

CDR3 residues: CASSLAGFPTGYTF. The CDR3 nucleotides are TGTGCCAGCAGCTTGGCGGGATTCCCGACCGGCTACACCTTC. The chain couples TRBV5-6 to TRBJ1-2; D gene unclear. V lost 0 bases and J lost 8, with 14 bases in between. The CDR3 loop spans 14 amino acids. CDR1 and CDR2 from the germline V gene are SGHDT and YYEEEE.

The chain is built from TRBV20-1 and TRBJ1-6; perhaps TRBD1 as D (5 bases). The length of the CDR3 is 16 residues. Germline lookup yields CDR1 DFQATT and CDR2 SNEGSKA (reference sequence). Trimming took off 0 bases at V and 3 bases at J, with 12 bases between the two ends. CDR3 DNA: TGCAGTGCTAGAGAGGCAGGGAAGTTCTATAATTCACCCCTCCACTTT. This encodes CSAREAGKFYNSPLHF.

This clonotype has only a few counts. The chain carries TRBV4-2 and TRBJ2-7; possible D gene TRBD1, 6 bases. The V end lost 0 bases, the J end lost 5 bases, and 11 bases lay between the germline ends. Germline lookup yields CDR1 LGHNA and CDR2 YNFKEQ. The length of the CDR3 is 14 residues. The CDR3 sequence is CASSQEGAGDEQYF. The DNA for the CDR3 is TGTGCCAGCAGCCAAGAGGGGGCAGGGGACGAGCAGTACTTC.

V is TRBV29-1 and J is TRBJ2-1, with D perhaps matching TRBD2 (6 bases). Germline V lookup: CDR1 SQVTM, CDR2 ANQGSEA. The V and J ends lost 3 bases and 5 bases respectively, with 26 bases between them. The CDR3 covers 18 residues. DNA for the CDR3: TGCAGCGTTGATTTAATAGGGAGGATGGAGTATCCCCACAATGAGCAGTTCTTC. Translated, it gives CSVDLIGRMEYPHNEQFF.

This chain links TRBV7-2 with TRBJ2-7; TRBD2 matches 11 bases. The ends lost 6 bases at V and 7 bases at J; junction bases unmatched: 20. Looked up from germline, CDR1 is SGHTA and CDR2 is FQGNSA. This CDR3 has 18 residues. The CDR3 loop is CASSSRTGTSGSYNEQYF. Here the CDR3 DNA reads TGTGCCAGCAGTTCCCGCACCGGGACTAGCGGTTCCTACAATGAGCAGTACTTC. Combining the CDR3 with reference TRBV7-2 and TRBJ2-7 gives the whole variable domain GAGVSQSPSNKVTEKGKDVELRCDPISGHTALYWYRQSLGQGLEFLIYFQGNSAPDKSGLPSDRFSAERTGGSVSTLTIQRTQQEDSAVYLCASSSRTGTSGSYNEQYFGPGTRLTVT.

The gene calls are TRBV5-6 and TRBJ1-2; no firm D call. The CDR3 extends over 14 amino acids. Germline lookup yields CDR1 SGHDT and CDR2 YYEEEE. Trimming left V 4 bases short and J 0 bases short, with 10 bases between. The CDR3 nucleotides read TGTGCCAGCAGCACAGCCGGGTCTAACTATGGCTACACCTTC. Translation: CASSTAGSNYGYTF. Filled out from reference TRBV5-6 and TRBJ1-2, the complete variable domain reads DAGVTQSPTHLIKTRGQQVTLRCSPKSGHDTVSWYQQALGQGPQFIFQYYEEEERQRGNFPDRFSGHQFPNYSSELNVNALLLGDSALYLCASSTAGSNYGYTFGSGTRLTVV.

Comments on this clonotype: A read error may produce the germline difference seen at one junction end. This sequence joins TRBV7-2 and TRBJ2-3; D is uncertain. Germline-derived CDR1 and CDR2 are SGHTA and FQGNSA. This CDR3 is built from 15 residues. CDR3 bases: TGTGCCAGCAGCTTAGAAGCTTCCGAGGCCCGTACGCGGTATTTT. It translates to CASSLEASEARTRYF.

This sequence joins TRBV10-3 and TRBJ2-1, with TRBD2 identical over 8 bases. Unmatched junction bases numbered 11, after V lost 8 bases and J lost 5 bases. Germline V gene sequence: CDR1 ENHRY, CDR2 SYGVKD. This CDR3 has 15 amino acids. The CDR3 here is CAIVRGAGGDNEQFF. CDR3 sequence (DNA): TGTGCCATCGTCCGGGGGGCGGGGGGTGACAATGAGCAGTTCTTC.

The chain uses TRBV4-2 and TRBJ2-7, with D possibly being TRBD2 (5 bases). The J call is in doubt because the DNA end fits TRBJ2-4 better. Germline V gives CDR1 LGHNA, CDR2 YNFKEQ. The CDR3 loop spans 15 amino acids. This chain's CDR3 is CASSQGLTTKNIQYF. The CDR3 DNA reads as TGTGCCAGCAGCCAAGGTCTGACTACCAAAAACATTCAGTACTTC.

The chain is built from TRBV28 and TRBJ2-7, with a tentative D call TRBD1 (6 bases). The last part of the DNA fits TRBJ2-4 better; the J call may be wrong. Germline V CDR1 and CDR2: MDHEN, SYDVKM. The CDR3 consists of 14 residues. The CDR3 region is CASSPPTGQTIQYF. The CDR3 DNA sequence: TGTGCCAGCAGTCCACCCACAGGGCAAACCATTCAGTACTTC.

This clonotype was detected a few times. The CDR3 is CAWSVGGQGLQPQHF. The CDR3 DNA reads TGTGCCTGGAGTGTAGGTGGACAGGGGTTGCAGCCCCAGCATTTT. The rearrangement joins TRBV30 to TRBJ1-5; 9 bases line up with TRBD1. Trimming at V came to 0 bases and at J to 7 bases, leaving 7 bases not matched to a gene. Germline assignment: CDR1 GTSNPN and CDR2 SVGIG (reference sequence). This CDR3 is built from 15 residues. Looking up the rest from reference TRBV30 and TRBJ1-5 gives the full variable domain: SQTIHQWPATLVQPVGSPLSLECTVEGTSNPNLYWYRQAAGRGLQLLFYSVGIGQISSEVPQNLSASRPQDRQFILSSKKLLLSDSGFYLCAWSVGGQGLQPQHFGDGTRLSIL.

The chain links TRBV9 to TRBJ2-5; D not resolved. V was trimmed by 2 bases and J by 5 bases, leaving 10 bases between them. The CDR3 contains 13 residues. Germline CDR1 is SGDLS and CDR2 is YYNGEE. The CDR3 DNA sequence: TGTGCCAGCAGCGTCCTAGGCGAGGAGACCCAGTACTTC. Its protein product is CASSVLGEETQYF.

In its sample, this clonotype was seen once. This sequence joins TRBV4-3 and TRBJ1-2; D not resolved. This CDR3 region has 15 residues. Germline V CDR1 and CDR2: LGHNA, YSLEER. V was pared by 7 bases and J by 2 bases, with 17 bases between. The chain's CDR3 is CASTHVGSINYGYTF. CDR3 DNA sequence: TGCGCCAGCACCCACGTGGGCAGTATCAACTATGGCTACACCTTC.

In its sample, this clonotype was seen a few times. The gene calls are TRBV6-2 or TRBV6-3 and TRBJ2-1; 8 bases are shared with TRBD2. The CDR3 totals 15 residues. V was pared by 7 bases and J by 9 bases, with 14 bases of the junction left unmatched. The germline V gene has CDR1 MNHEY and CDR2 SVGEGT. In DNA, the CDR3 is TGTGCCAGCAAGTGGTCACGAGCGGGAGCAGGTGAGCAGTTCTTC. Translating gives CASKWSRAGAGEQFF.

J is TRBJ2-7 and V is TRBV7-9; 9 nucleotides line up with TRBD2. V shed 1 base, J shed 0 bases, and the junction held 1 base outside the gene matches. CDR3 length: 15 residues. The germline gives CDR1 SEHNR, CDR2 FQNEAQ (reference sequence). DNA for the CDR3: TGTGCCAGCAGCTTAGAACTAGCGGGCTCCTACGAGCAGTACTTC. It translates to CASSLELAGSYEQYF.

This clonotype was seen a few times. The rearrangement uses TRBV5-6 and TRBJ2-4; D is unclear. Near its end, the DNA agrees better with TRBJ2-7, so the J call may be wrong. CDR1 and CDR2 (germline): SGHDT, YYEEEE. This CDR3 spans 17 amino acids. CDR3 DNA sequence: TGTGCCAGCAGCTTGGTCCCCATCGGATCGCTCCACTACGAGCAGTACTTC. Translated, it gives CASSLVPIGSLHYEQYF.

This rearrangement joins TRBV9 to TRBJ2-1, with D tentatively TRBD2 (6 bases). This CDR3 contains 14 residues. Germline V gene lookup returns CDR1 SGDLS and CDR2 YYNGEE. V lost 3 bases and J lost 8, with 15 bases in between. The CDR3 sequence is CASSADGRIDEQFF. DNA of the CDR3: TGTGCCAGCAGCGCAGACGGGAGAATCGATGAGCAGTTCTTC. The variable domain in full, completed from reference TRBV9 and TRBJ2-1, reads DSGVTQTPKHLITATGQRVTLRCSPRSGDLSVYWYQQSLDQGLQFLIQYYNGEERAKGNILERFSAQQFPDLHSELNLSSLELGDSALYFCASSADGRIDEQFFGPGTRLTVL.

This clonotype was observed a few times. This chain links TRBV5-1 with TRBJ2-7, with TRBD1 as a possible D gene (6 bases). V dropped 4 bases and J dropped 1 base, with 12 bases sitting between them. This CDR3 has 14 residues. Per germline, CDR1 SGHRS and CDR2 YFSETQ. CDR3 residues: CASSTSGQSYEQYF. The CDR3 DNA reads TGCGCCAGCAGCACTTCGGGACAATCCTACGAGCAGTACTTC.

The chain has TRBV21-1 and TRBJ2-1; TRBD1 is the table's D call, not checked against the DNA. TRBV21-1 is a pseudogene. The length of the CDR3 is 15 residues. CDR3 bases: TGTGCCAGCAGCAAAGAGAGGACAGGGACCAATGAGCAGTTCTTC. Translation gives CASSKERTGTNEQFF.

This clonotype was counted between two and nine times. The rearrangement links TRBV5-1 to TRBJ1-6; 7 positions agree with TRBD1. V gave up 0 bases and J gave up 0 bases; unmatched junction bases: 9. The length of the CDR3 is 19 residues. Germline V CDR1 and CDR2: SGHRS, YFSETQ. CDR3 nucleotide sequence: TGCGCCAGCAGCTTGGGTGGGACAGACACCGGCTCCTATAATTCACCCCTCCACTTT. Translation gives CASSLGGTDTGSYNSPLHF.

Concerning this clonotype itself: Because the CDR3's place on the DNA is in doubt, the DNA is left out and the CDR3 is given as listed by TCRdb. The CDR3 spells CSALTSGSFLETQYF. The chain combines TRBV20-1 with TRBJ2-7; the listed D gene, TRBD2, was not tested against the DNA. The germline V gene has CDR1 DFQATT and CDR2 SNEGSKA (reference sequence). The CDR3 is 15 amino acids long, termini counted.